This passage covers 24 T cell receptor beta chains from one sample sequenced in a study of CD8+ T cells in alopecia areata. RNA, once extracted, was reverse transcribed into cDNA for use as the sequencing template. The data were produced by immunoSEQ multiplex PCR, yet TCRdb's version contains in-frame clones alone and is incomplete. The sample shows some 180,000 clones, approximately 55% of them seen only once. The sample's treatment: oral pan-JAK inhibitor, 5-10 mg twice daily. The starting material was CD8+ T cells sorted from blood, obtained at week 24, from a patient treated with tofacitinib. The receptors were gathered from a human donor with alopecia areata.

CDR3 in amino acids: CASSEGDSETYEQYF. The CDR3 DNA follows: TGTGCCAGCAGCGAGGGGGACAGCGAGACCTACGAGCAGTACTTC. V is TRBV9 and J is TRBJ2-7; TRBD1 matches at 7 bases. V shed 3 bases, J shed 2 bases, and the junction held 8 bases outside the gene matches. The CDR3 contains 15 residues. Germline CDR1 is SGDLS and CDR2 is YYNGEE.

The chain joins TRBV13 to TRBJ2-7; 7 bases are shared with TRBD1. The CDR3 has 15 residues. Unmatched junction bases numbered 8, after V lost 4 bases and J lost 2 bases. Germline loops: CDR1 PRHDT, CDR2 FYEKMQ (reference sequence). For the CDR3, the DNA is TGTGCCAGCAGCTCCTGGACAGGACAAACCTACGAGCAGTACTTC. It yields the protein CASSSWTGQTYEQYF.

The chain employs TRBV13 and TRBJ2-7, with 10 bases fitting TRBD2. CDR1 and CDR2 (germline): PRHDT, FYEKMQ (reference sequence). The V segment lost 5 bases and the J segment 5 bases; nucleotides outside the gene matches: 9. CDR3 length: 15 amino acids. The CDR3 sequence is CASSGPGLAKHEQYF. CDR3 nucleotides: TGTGCCAGCAGCGGGCCGGGACTAGCGAAGCACGAGCAGTACTTC.

V is TRBV27 and J is TRBJ1-2, with D unclear. The V gene's germline CDR1 is MNHEY and CDR2 SMNVEV (reference sequence). The CDR3 covers 16 residues. The germline V and J ends were trimmed by 2 bases and 5 bases, with 18 bases remaining between them. The CDR3 is CASSLDRATSGYGYTF. CDR3 DNA sequence: TGTGCCAGCAGTTTAGATCGGGCTACGTCGGGGTATGGCTACACCTTC.

The V and J genes are TRBV19 and TRBJ1-1, with 11 bases lining up with TRBD1. V dropped 0 bases and J dropped 4; count of bases not matched to a gene: 1. Germline CDR1 and CDR2: LNHDA and SQIVND (reference sequence). The CDR3 is 15 amino acids. As DNA, the CDR3 is TGTGCCAGTAGTATAGACGGGACAGGGGGCACTGAAGCTTTCTTT. Encoded protein: CASSIDGTGGTEAFF.

The chain couples TRBV7-9 to TRBJ2-6, with a possible D match to TRBD2 (5 bases). Germline-derived CDR1 and CDR2 are SEHNR and FQNEAQ (reference sequence). The V end was cut by 4 bases, the J end by 2 bases, with 9 bases between. This CDR3 contains 15 residues. CDR3 sequence (DNA): TGTGCCAGCAGCTCTTGGAGGACTGGGGCCAACGTCCTGACTTTC. Protein product: CASSSWRTGANVLTF.

The V call is TRBV27, the J call TRBJ1-5; D is unclear. Germline CDR1 reads MNHEY; CDR2 reads SMNVEV (reference sequence). V shed 2 bases and J shed 0 bases, with 8 bases lying between them. The CDR3 totals 15 residues. CDR3 DNA sequence: TGTGCCAGCAGTTTAATCGGCACTAGCAATCAGCCCCAGCATTTT. This encodes CASSLIGTSNQPQHF.

The gene calls are TRBV15 and TRBJ1-4; perhaps TRBD1 as D (5 bases). CDR3 size: 15 residues. CDR1 is LNHNV and CDR2 is YYDKDF in the germline V gene (reference sequence). Trimming removed 0 bases at V and 5 bases at J, with 10 bases between. CDR3 coding DNA: TGTGCCACCAGCAGAGAAGAGGCAGGGAATGAAAAACTGTTTTTT. Its protein is CATSREEAGNEKLFF.

The chain is built from TRBV25-1 and TRBJ1-2, with TRBD1 identical over 7 bases. Losses at the gene ends were 5 bases for V and 13 bases for J; bases not matched to a gene: 19. This CDR3 spans 15 amino acids. Germline-derived CDR1 and CDR2 are MGHDK and SYGVNS. CDR3 sequence (DNA): TGTGCCAGCAGTCCACGGGACAGCCGCGATGGGACGGGCACCTTC. Protein product: CASSPRDSRDGTGTF.

The chain recombines TRBV13 with TRBJ2-4, with TRBD1 as a possible D gene (6 bases). Germline lookup yields CDR1 PRHDT and CDR2 FYEKMQ (reference sequence). The V end lost 5 bases, the J end lost 2 bases, and 10 bases lay between the germline ends. CDR3 size: 14 residues. DNA for the CDR3: TGTGCCAGCAGCCTACGGGACACCAAAAACATTCAGTACTTC. This sequence encodes CASSLRDTKNIQYF.

The V and J genes are TRBV27 and TRBJ2-3; D may be TRBD2 (5 bases). Trimming took off 7 bases at V and 6 bases at J, with 17 bases between the two ends. The CDR3 sequence is 14 residues long. CDR1 and CDR2 (germline): MNHEY, SMNVEV (reference sequence). The CDR3 sequence is CASKVARGRDTQYF. Written as DNA, the CDR3 is TGTGCCAGCAAAGTGGCCCGCGGGCGGGATACGCAGTATTTT.

This clone occurred a few times. The genes are TRBV11-2 and TRBJ1-1, with 7 bases aligning to TRBD1. CDR1 and CDR2 from the germline V gene are SGHAT and FQNNGV. V shed 5 bases, J shed 0 bases, and the junction held 3 bases outside the gene matches. The CDR3 spans 14 residues. The CDR3 protein is CASSTGQMNTEAFF. Here the CDR3 DNA reads TGTGCCAGCAGCACGGGACAGATGAACACTGAAGCTTTCTTT.

This clone was seen a few times. The rearrangement links TRBV30 to TRBJ1-1, with unresolved D. CDR3 size: 13 residues. Germline V CDR1 and CDR2: GTSNPN, SVGIG (reference sequence). V was trimmed by 5 bases and J by 3 bases, leaving 13 bases between them. CDR3 nucleotides: TGTGCCTGGGAGCGGGCTCCGGACACTGAAGCTTTCTTT. Its protein is CAWERAPDTEAFF.

This clone was seen a handful of times. Here the CDR3 reads CASSQELSIDTQYF. Here the CDR3 DNA reads TGCGCCAGCAGCCAAGAGCTTTCTATCGATACGCAGTATTTT. This sequence joins TRBV4-3 and TRBJ2-3, with unresolved D. V lost 0 bases, J lost 6 bases, and 10 bases lay in between. Per germline, CDR1 LGHNA and CDR2 YSLEER. CDR3 length: 14 residues.

The CDR3 nucleotides are TGTGCCAGCAGCTTTCCTCTGGCGGGGGGAGATACGCAGTATTTT. Its protein product is CASSFPLAGGDTQYF. The chain uses TRBV5-6 and TRBJ2-3; TRBD2 agrees at 8 bases. The CDR3 has 15 residues. The junction had 7 bases not matched to a gene; V was cut back by 2 bases and J by 5 bases. CDR1 is SGHDT, CDR2 YYEEEE, per germline.

This chain joins TRBV23-1 and TRBJ1-5; 10 bases fit TRBD1. TRBV23-1 is noted as an ORF with a role that remains uncertain. The CDR3 totals 14 residues. V shed 7 bases, J shed 6 bases, and the junction held 6 bases outside the gene matches. CDR3: CASTDRGRVQPQHF. The CDR3 nucleotides are TGCGCCAGCACTGACAGGGGGCGAGTTCAGCCCCAGCATTTT.

This chain joins TRBV6-5 and TRBJ1-6, with no clear D. Trimming removed 8 bases at V and 7 bases at J, with 15 bases between. Germline loops: CDR1 MNHEY, CDR2 SVGAGI. CDR3 length: 14 amino acids. In nucleotides, the CDR3 is TGTGCCAGCGTGAGTTACGGGTCCAATTCACCCCTCCACTTT. Protein product: CASVSYGSNSPLHF.

In regard to this clone: The same CDR3 also results from other DNA sequences found in this sample. The chain is built from TRBV11-2 and TRBJ1-2; D gene ambiguous. The V gene's germline CDR1 is SGHAT and CDR2 FQNNGV. The CDR3 is made up of 13 amino acids. V lost 2 bases to trimming and J lost 0 bases, with 4 bases between them. For the CDR3, the DNA is TGTGCCAGCAGCTTAAGAGCTAACTATGGCTACACCTTC. Protein sequence: CASSLRANYGYTF.

The sample holds a few counts of this clone. The chain is built from TRBV13 and TRBJ1-1; the match to TRBD1 covers 8 bases. CDR1 and CDR2 from the germline V gene are PRHDT and FYEKMQ (reference sequence). V lost 4 bases, J lost 3 bases, and 1 base stayed unmatched. This CDR3 has 13 amino acids. This chain's CDR3 is CASSSQGDTEAFF. In DNA, the CDR3 is TGTGCCAGCAGCTCACAGGGGGACACTGAAGCTTTCTTT.

This sequence joins TRBV25-1 and TRBJ2-1; D gene unclear. Trimming shortened V by 6 bases and J by 0 bases, and 6 bases separated the two germline ends. The CDR3 consists of 13 residues. The germline V gene has CDR1 MGHDK and CDR2 SYGVNS. In DNA, the CDR3 is TGTGCCAGCAGCCAGAGCTCCTACAATGAGCAGTTCTTC. It encodes CASSQSSYNEQFF.

The chain is built from TRBV27 and TRBJ1-2; 7 bases map to TRBD1. The CDR3 consists of 13 residues. With 8 bases clipped from V and 3 bases from J, the junction kept 6 bases outside the gene matches. In germline, CDR1 is MNHEY, CDR2 SMNVEV (reference sequence). The CDR3 bases are TGTGCCAGCGGGCACAGGGGAGACTATGGCTACACCTTC. Translated: CASGHRGDYGYTF.

This chain links TRBV13 with TRBJ2-7, with 8 bases aligning to TRBD1. Per germline, CDR1 PRHDT and CDR2 FYEKMQ (reference sequence). The CDR3 is 15 residues long. V dropped 5 bases and J dropped 1; count of bases not matched to a gene: 7. CDR3 region: CASSQRRQGSYEQYF. As DNA, the CDR3 is TGTGCCAGCAGCCAGCGAAGACAGGGGTCCTACGAGCAGTACTTC.

The chain joins TRBV29-1 to TRBJ1-2, with TRBD1 matching over 9 bases. Germline V gene data show CDR1 as SQVTM and CDR2 as ANQGSEA. This CDR3 spans 13 amino acids. After removal of 7 bases from V and 7 bases from J, the junction contained 10 bases not matched to a gene. CDR3 DNA sequence: TGCAGCGCCTTCTCCGGGACAGGGCTTGGCTACACCTTC. It codes for CSAFSGTGLGYTF.

The rearrangement links TRBV6-5 to TRBJ2-7, with 8 bases identical to TRBD1. The CDR3 is 15 residues long. Germline loops: CDR1 MNHEY, CDR2 SVGAGI. With V trimmed by 4 bases and J by 5 bases, 10 bases remained unmatched. CDR3 in DNA: TGTGCCAGCAGTTCCACACCGGACAGGGCCCACGAGCAGTACTTC. This translates into CASSSTPDRAHEQYF.